This T cell receptor beta chain was captured by sequencing in a study of blood T cell repertoires in COVID-19. Study as a whole: COVID-19 samples from acute and convalescent phases originated in the United States, Italy and Spain.

Methods used by the authors: Reference gene primer amplification yielded estimated nucleated cell counts. Produced via immunoSEQ multiplex PCR; TCRdb's table is partial and in-frame only. V and J calls and clone size are copied from that table; D and trimming were computed from the DNA. The sample records roughly 200,000 clones, under 90% being singletons. Germline CDR1 and CDR2: LGHDT and YNNKEL (reference sequence). The V gene lost 2 bases and the J gene lost 9 bases, with 14 bases spanning the gap. This CDR3 spans 13 amino acids. Participants were aged about 18 to 100 years from around 25 US areas. In assigning cohorts, the study relied on participant-reported clinical history.

Sequencing was performed on PBMCs or T cells enriched from blood (not recorded which). The V and J genes are TRBV3-1 (or the pseudogene TRBV3-2) and TRBJ2-7; D perhaps matches TRBD1 (5 bases). The TCR was taken from a woman aged 25 to 45 with acute COVID-19. The CDR3 region is CASSQYNQGGQYF. In DNA, the CDR3 is TGTGCCAGCAGCCAATACAATCAGGGTGGGCAGTACTTC.